The present T cell receptor beta chain was sequenced within a study of T-cell reconstitution after alpha-beta-depleted transplantation in children (dated by TCRdb to between 2015 and 2016). Regarding the research as a whole: Using TCR repertoire profiling, the study quantitatively followed how T-cell immune reconstitution unfolded in children after TCRalphabeta/CD19-depleted allogeneic hematopoietic cell transplantation. Overall study outcomes, separate from this receptor: Over subsequent months, a decline in hyperexpanded clone frequencies was noted, and after one year, T-cell counts and TCRbeta diversity were mostly ascribed to newly produced T cells. The high TCRbeta diversity at day 60 in some patients was ascribed to recipient T cells and intrathymic progenitors that had survived conditioning. Apparently early alphabetaT-cell count recovery about two months after transplant reportedly relied on only several hundred rapidly expanded clones derived from non-depleted graft cells.

As concerns this clonotype: The antigen it recognizes is unknown. The record has no base qualities; no much larger clone is one base away.

The label giving this sample's treatment or condition can be read as: allogeneic hematopoietic cell transplantation with graft depleted of TCRalphabeta T cells and CD19 B cells. The transplant recipients were children given TCRalphabeta/CD19-depleted allogeneic hematopoietic cell grafts. For this chain, trimming is 10 bases at the V end and 1 base at the J end, and the number of junction bases without a gene match is 5. The CDR3 contains 13 residues, cysteine and phenylalanine counted. Only the CDR3 DNA stays, 39 bases, in frame from base 1. In the germline V gene, CDR1 corresponds to MNHNS and CDR2 to SASEGT. Library creation used PCR. Sequencing used an Illumina HiSeq 2500. TCR libraries were prepared with molecular barcoding, using unique molecular identifiers to normalize TCRbeta repertoire quantification. TCRdb cleaned the public reads at Q25 with fastp, built clones with MiXCR and kept in-frame beta chains. Every distinct CDR3 protein forms one entry, paired with its most common genes and DNA. The sample data list some 81,000 distinct CDR3 sequences, and over 12% of these were observed just once. The ten largest clones add up to about 30% of the sample.

This clonotype originated in a male patient aged 2 to 9 who had a stem cell transplant for acute lymphoblastic leukemia, so the T cells may come from the graft donor. Recombination linked TRBV6-1 to TRBJ2-3, and 7 junction bases match TRBD1. This sample comprised PBMCs, mostly from graft donor cells, obtained 180 days after TCRalphabeta/CD19-depleted stem cell transplant. The nucleotide sequence reads TGTGCCACTCGACAGGGCGGCACAGATACGCAGTATTTT. This encodes CATRQGGTDTQYF.